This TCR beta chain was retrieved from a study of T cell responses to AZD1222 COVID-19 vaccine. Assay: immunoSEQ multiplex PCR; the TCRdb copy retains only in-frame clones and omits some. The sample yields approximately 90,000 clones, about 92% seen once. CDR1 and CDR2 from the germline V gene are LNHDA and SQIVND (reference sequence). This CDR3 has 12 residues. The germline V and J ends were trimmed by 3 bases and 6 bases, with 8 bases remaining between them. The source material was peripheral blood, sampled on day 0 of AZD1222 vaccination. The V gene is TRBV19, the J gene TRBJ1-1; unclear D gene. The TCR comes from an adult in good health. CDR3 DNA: TGTGCCAGTAGTATCCCCGGGGCTGAAGCTTTCTTT. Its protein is CASSIPGAEAFF.